This TCR beta chain was observed in a study of T cells in Graves' hyperthyroidism and ophthalmopathy. This clonotype was found many times. The antigen remains undetermined. Study results and limitations: A model built on 13 V-J features separated ophthalmopathy from stable hyperthyroidism.

TCR beta CDR3 region amplification was performed from RNA transcripts. Initially, a first-round RT-PCR of the TCR CDR3 employed the HTBI primer set. Each CDR3 protein is one row after TCRdb ran MiXCR on the multiplex PCR reads. Of about 500,000 distinct CDR3 sequences in the sample, approximately 17% were seen once. Each person with ophthalmopathy scored at least 3 on the Clinical Activity Score, reached NOSPECS grade 4 or higher, and had been ill under 3 months. The source is a woman between 18 and 29 years old with Graves' ophthalmopathy. The sequenced sample was blood.

CDR3 bases: TGTGCCAGCAGTTTGAGGAGCTCTGGAAACACCATATATTTT. Amino acid sequence: CASSLRSSGNTIYF. The chain uses TRBV27 and TRBJ1-3, with D uncertain. The CDR3 loop spans 14 amino acids. V shed 3 bases and J shed 0 bases, with 6 bases lying between them. Germline V gene lookup returns CDR1 MNHEY and CDR2 SMNVEV (reference sequence).